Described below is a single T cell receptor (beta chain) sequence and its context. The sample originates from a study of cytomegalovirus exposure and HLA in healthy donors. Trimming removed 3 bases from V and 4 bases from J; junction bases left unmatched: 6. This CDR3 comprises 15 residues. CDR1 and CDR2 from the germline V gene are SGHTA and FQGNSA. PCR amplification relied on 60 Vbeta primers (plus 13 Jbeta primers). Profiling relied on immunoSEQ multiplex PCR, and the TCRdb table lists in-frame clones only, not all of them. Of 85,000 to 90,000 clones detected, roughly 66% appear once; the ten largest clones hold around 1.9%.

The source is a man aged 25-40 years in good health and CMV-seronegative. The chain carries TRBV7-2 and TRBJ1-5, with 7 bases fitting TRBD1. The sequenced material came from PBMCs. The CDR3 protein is CASSLLTGNNQPQHF. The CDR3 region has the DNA TGTGCCAGCAGCTTGCTGACAGGGAATAATCAGCCCCAGCATTTT.